This T cell receptor beta chain originates from a study of radiotherapy plus CTLA-4 blockade in lung cancer. Study-level background: Disease control reached approximately 31%, with objective responses in approximately 17%. General study points: TCR clones from tumors expanded in blood after radiotherapy plus ipilimumab. Early clonal dynamics of blood T cells, together with interferon-beta, were reported as the best response predictor.

Worth noting for this clone: Its antigen is unknown.

Using immunoSEQ multiplex PCR, the repertoire was profiled, and TCRdb retains in-frame clones only, with some absent. The sample has 75,000 to 100,000 clones, 88% seen once; the top ten hold under 5.5%. Focal radiation and CTLA-4 blockade (ipilimumab) were tested in chemo-refractory metastatic non-small-cell lung cancer patients. The sequencing used peripheral blood, collected from a patient treated with radiotherapy plus ipilimumab. The clonotype comes from a human donor with non-small cell lung cancer that progressed on radiotherapy plus ipilimumab.

The chain's CDR3 is CASSLGEIKFF. Written as DNA, the CDR3 is TGTGCCAGCAGCTTAGGGGAAATCAAGTTCTTC. This sequence joins TRBV7-9 and TRBJ2-1, with D uncertain. Deletions cut 1 base from V and 14 bases from J, with 9 bases between. The CDR3 sequence is 11 residues long. Looked up from germline, CDR1 is SEHNR and CDR2 is FQNEAQ (reference sequence).